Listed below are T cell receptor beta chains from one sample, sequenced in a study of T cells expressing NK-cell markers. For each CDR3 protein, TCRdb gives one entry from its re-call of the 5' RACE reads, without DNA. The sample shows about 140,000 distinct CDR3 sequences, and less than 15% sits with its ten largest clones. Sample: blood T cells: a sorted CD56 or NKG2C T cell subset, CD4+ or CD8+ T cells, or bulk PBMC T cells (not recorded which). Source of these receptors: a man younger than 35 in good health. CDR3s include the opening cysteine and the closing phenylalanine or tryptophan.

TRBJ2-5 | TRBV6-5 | CASSYNYGGGQETQYF
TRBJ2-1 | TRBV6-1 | CASHSGNPNEQFF
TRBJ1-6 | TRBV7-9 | CASSLGVQPLHF
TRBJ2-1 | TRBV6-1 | CASSPRDRGSGEQFF
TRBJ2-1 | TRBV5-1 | CASSSEIYNEQFF
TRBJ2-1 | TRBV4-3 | CASSQEGLAGGLEQFF
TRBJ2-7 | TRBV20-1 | CSAILVGGAYEQYF
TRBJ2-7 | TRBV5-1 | CASSLAGGEQYF
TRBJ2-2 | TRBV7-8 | CASLNIGDLVFGELFF
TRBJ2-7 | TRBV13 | CASSWGQGRREQYF
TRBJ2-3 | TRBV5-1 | CASSEDTYSTDTQYF